Each of the 26 T cell receptor beta chains below was sequenced from the same sample in a study of OX40 agonist ivuxolimab in advanced cancers. The protocol was immunoSEQ multiplex PCR, while the TCRdb copy is restricted to in-frame clones and leaves out a portion. This sample has tens of thousands of clones, with over 75% found just once. Material: CD4+ or CD8+ T cells sorted from blood, obtained in a trial of the OX40 agonist ivuxolimab. The origin of the receptors is an adult with an advanced solid tumor such as melanoma, head and neck, liver or kidney cancer.

CDR3 residues: CASSPPLEGPFYNEQFF. The CDR3 DNA reads TGTGCCAGCAGTCCCCCCCTCGAAGGGCCGTTCTACAATGAGCAGTTCTTC. The rearrangement uses TRBV28 and TRBJ2-1; no reliable D call. The germline CDR1 and CDR2 sequences are MDHEN and SYDVKM. The germline V and J ends were trimmed by 5 bases and 3 bases, with 20 bases remaining between them. The CDR3 consists of 17 residues. Complete variable domain (other parts from reference TRBV28 and TRBJ2-1): DVKVTQSSRYLVKRTGEKVFLECVQDMDHENMFWYRQDPGLGLRLIYFSYDVKMKEKGDIPEGYSVSREKKERFSLILESASTNQTSMYLCASSPPLEGPFYNEQFFGPGTRLTVL.

V gene TRBV28 combines with J gene TRBJ2-1; 16 bases fit TRBD2. The germline V gene encodes CDR1 MDHEN and CDR2 SYDVKM. The CDR3 runs 15 residues. V gave up 4 bases and J gave up 9 bases; unmatched junction bases: 3. The CDR3 DNA reads TGTGCCAGCAGTTGGGGACTAGCGGGAGGGTTTGAGCAGTTCTTC. This gives the protein CASSWGLAGGFEQFF.

The CDR3 nucleotides are TGTGCCAGCTCACCAGGCGACAGAGAGACCCAGTACTTC. Protein sequence: CASSPGDRETQYF. The chain uses TRBV18 and TRBJ2-5, with D perhaps matching TRBD1 (5 bases). The germline V and J ends were trimmed by 2 bases and 4 bases, with 8 bases remaining between them. The V gene's germline CDR1 is KGHSH and CDR2 LQKENI. CDR3 length: 13 residues. The entire variable domain, with the rest obtained from reference TRBV18 and TRBJ2-5, is as follows: NAGVMQNPRHLVRRRGQEARLRCSPMKGHSHVYWYRQLPEEGLKFMVYLQKENIIDESGMPKERFSAEFPKEGPSILRIQQVVRGDSAAYFCASSPGDRETQYFGPGTRLLVL.

V is TRBV9 and J is TRBJ1-4; no reliable D call. The CDR3 length is 14 residues. The germline V and J ends were trimmed by 0 bases and 4 bases, with 7 bases remaining between them. CDR1 SGDLS and CDR2 YYNGEE come from the germline V gene. Here the CDR3 DNA reads TGTGCCAGCAGCGTAGAACACTTTAATGAAAAACTGTTTTTT. Translation: CASSVEHFNEKLFF.

This chain links TRBV16 with TRBJ1-1; no firm D call. CDR3 length: 13 amino acids. The germline V gene encodes CDR1 KGHSY and CDR2 FQNENV. With 1 base removed from V and 1 base from J, the gap between germline ends came to 4 bases. The CDR3 nucleotides read TGTGCCAGCAGCCAATGGCAGAACACTGAAGCTTTCTTT. Its translation: CASSQWQNTEAFF. Combining the CDR3 with reference TRBV16 and TRBJ1-1 gives the whole variable domain GEEVAQTPKHLVRGEGQKAKLYCAPIKGHSYVFWYQQVLKNEFKFLISFQNENVFDETGMPKERFSAKCLPNSPCSLEIQATKLEDSAVYFCASSQWQNTEAFFGQGTRLTVV.

This chain links TRBV6-4 with TRBJ1-2; TRBD1 agrees at 7 bases. This CDR3 region has 16 residues. Looked up from germline, CDR1 is MRHNA and CDR2 is SNTAGT. V lost 2 bases and J lost 2; bases outside the gene matches: 8. CDR3 sequence: CASSDQNRGFNYGYTF. CDR3 bases: TGTGCCAGCAGTGACCAAAACAGGGGATTCAACTATGGCTACACCTTC.

The table lists this clone with a count of one. The chain has TRBV6-8 and TRBJ2-5; 9 bases agree with TRBD2. The CDR3 is 17 amino acids. Trimming took 5 bases from V and 3 from J; bases not matched to a gene: 13. Germline V gene data show CDR1 as MNHGY and CDR2 as SAAAGT. CDR3 amino acids: CASSRTGGGRAEETQYF. Here the CDR3 DNA reads TGTGCCAGCAGTCGGACGGGTGGCGGGAGGGCCGAAGAGACCCAGTACTTC.

The chain links TRBV4-2 to TRBJ2-5; 8 bases map to TRBD2. Germline V CDR1 and CDR2: LGHNA, YNFKEQ. The V segment lost 4 bases and the J segment 1 base; nucleotides outside the gene matches: 2. The CDR3 runs 14 residues. CDR3 DNA sequence: TGTGCCAGCAGCCCGGGGGGGGCCCAAGAGACCCAGTACTTC. Protein product: CASSPGGAQETQYF.

The V gene is TRBV12-5, the J gene TRBJ2-3; D uncertain. From germline, CDR1 is LGHNT and CDR2 FRNRAP. Trimming cost V 1 base and J 3 bases, with 5 bases left between them. CDR3 length: 13 residues. CDR3 nucleotide sequence: TGTGCTAGTGGTTTGGGAGGAACAGATACGCAGTATTTT. Residues: CASGLGGTDTQYF.

The V gene is TRBV28, the J gene TRBJ1-2; D call uncertain. Germline assignment: CDR1 MDHEN and CDR2 SYDVKM. The CDR3 sequence is 13 residues long. Deletions cut 10 bases from V and 5 bases from J, with 17 bases between. The CDR3 protein is CATQSADRYGYTF. The CDR3 region has the DNA TGTGCCACCCAGTCTGCGGACCGGTATGGCTACACCTTC.

V gene TRBV6-4 combines with J gene TRBJ2-3; D is perhaps TRBD1 (6 bases). Germline CDR1 is MRHNA and CDR2 is SNTAGT. Trimming cost V 3 bases and J 1 base, with 11 bases left between them. The length of the CDR3 is 15 residues. CDR3 loop: CASSEGGTGTDTQYF. CDR3 DNA sequence: TGTGCCAGCAGTGAAGGGGGAACGGGCACAGATACGCAGTATTTT.

This chain joins TRBV7-2 and TRBJ2-7, with D unclear. Between the trimmed V and J ends, which lost 5 bases and 0 bases, there was a span of 8 bases. Germline V CDR1 and CDR2: SGHTA, FQGNSA. This CDR3 has 13 amino acids. CDR3 loop: CASSTRISYEQYF. CDR3 DNA: TGTGCCAGCAGCACCAGGATCTCCTACGAGCAGTACTTC.

As concerns this clone: A read error may produce the germline difference seen at one junction end. This sequence joins TRBV27 and TRBJ1-6; 7 bases are shared with TRBD1. Per germline, CDR1 MNHEY and CDR2 SMNVEV (reference sequence). This CDR3 comprises 15 residues. CDR3 protein: CASSISRDSVSPLHF. CDR3 in DNA: TGTGCCAGCAGTATATCCCGGGACAGCGTTTCCCCCCTCCACTTT.

The V call is TRBV7-6, the J call TRBJ2-1; TRBD2 matches 10 bases. The CDR3 has 18 amino acids. The germline gives CDR1 SGHVS, CDR2 FNYEAQ. The junction had 12 bases not matched to a gene; V was cut back by 5 bases and J by 2 bases. The CDR3 here is CASSPSPSLAGTYNEQFF. The CDR3 DNA sequence: TGTGCCAGCAGCCCTAGCCCTTCACTAGCGGGAACCTACAATGAGCAGTTCTTC. Full variable domain (missing parts from reference TRBV7-6 and TRBJ2-1): GAGVSQSPRYKVTKRGQDVALRCDPISGHVSLYWYRQALGQGPEFLTYFNYEAQQDKSGLPNDRFSAERPEGSISTLTIQRTEQRDSAMYRCASSPSPSLAGTYNEQFFGPGTRLTVL.

This clone was found once. This chain links TRBV9 with TRBJ2-1; 11 nucleotides match TRBD2. The CDR3 loop spans 18 amino acids. Germline values: CDR1 SGDLS, CDR2 YYNGEE. V trimming: 0 bases; J trimming: 5 bases; junction bases outside the gene matches: 10. The CDR3 loop is CASSVVASGRPGNNEQFF. As DNA, the CDR3 is TGTGCCAGCAGCGTAGTGGCTAGCGGGAGGCCGGGGAACAATGAGCAGTTCTTC.

The chain links TRBV11-2 to TRBJ2-1; 9 nucleotides align to TRBD2. J gave up 7 bases and V 3 bases, and 10 bases lay outside the gene matches. The germline gives CDR1 SGHAT, CDR2 FQNNGV. There are 16 residues in the CDR3. The CDR3 DNA reads as TGTGCCAGCAGCTTTTTCGGTTCTAGCGGGAATAATGAGCAGTTCTTC. Residues: CASSFFGSSGNNEQFF.

CDR3 sequence: CASSGQGAEAFF. CDR3 DNA: TGCGCCAGCAGTGGACAGGGTGCGGAAGCTTTCTTT. J is TRBJ1-1 and V is TRBV10-1; 7 bases align to TRBD1. V lost 4 bases, J lost 8 bases, and 4 bases stayed unmatched. Looked up from germline, CDR1 is WNHNN and CDR2 is SYGVQD (reference sequence). CDR3 length equals 12 residues.

The chain combines TRBV5-1 with TRBJ2-7; TRBD1 is a possible D gene (5 bases). Germline assignment: CDR1 SGHRS and CDR2 YFSETQ. Trimming took off 3 bases at V and 5 bases at J, with 15 bases between the two ends. The CDR3 is made up of 14 amino acids. The CDR3: CASSSSGYLNEQYF. CDR3 bases: TGCGCCAGCAGCTCCTCAGGGTATCTGAACGAGCAGTACTTC.

Notes on this clone: This CDR3 is missing its conserved last phenylalanine or tryptophan, likely due to a read error. This sequence joins TRBV5-4 and TRBJ2-2, with D maybe TRBD2 (6 bases). The CDR3 runs to 13 residues. Germline assignment: CDR1 SGHNT and CDR2 YYREEE (reference sequence). The V and J ends lost 2 bases and 4 bases respectively, with 6 bases between them. CDR3 residues: CASSFSGTGELFS. The CDR3 DNA sequence: TGTGCCAGCAGCTTTAGCGGCACCGGGGAGCTGTTTTCT.

The chain is built from TRBV7-3 and TRBJ2-1, with 9 bases identical to TRBD2. CDR1 and CDR2 from the germline V gene are SGHTA and FQGTGA. CDR3 length: 19 residues. V lost 1 base and J lost 0; bases outside the gene matches: 10. Here the CDR3 reads CASSLIPTSGISSYNEQFF. As DNA, the CDR3 is TGTGCCAGCAGCTTAATTCCGACTAGCGGAATTAGCTCCTACAATGAGCAGTTCTTC.

The J gene is TRBJ1-4, the V gene TRBV7-9; possible D gene TRBD1, 5 bases. The CDR3 runs to 15 residues. Trimming left V 2 bases short and J 5 bases short, with 12 bases between. The germline gives CDR1 SEHNR, CDR2 FQNEAQ (reference sequence). DNA for the CDR3: TGTGCCAGCAGCTTAATCGGGACGGAAAATGAAAAACTGTTTTTT. Protein product: CASSLIGTENEKLFF.

The J gene is TRBJ1-2, the V gene TRBV29-1; no clear D gene. The V end lost 4 bases, the J end lost 8 bases, and 11 bases lay between the germline ends. This CDR3 region has 11 residues. The germline gives CDR1 SQVTM, CDR2 ANQGSEA. CDR3 sequence: CSVVLTGGYTF. The DNA of the CDR3 is TGCAGCGTTGTCTTGACGGGGGGCTACACCTTC. Based on the CDR3 plus reference TRBV29-1 and TRBJ1-2, the full variable domain is SAVISQKPSRDICQRGTSLTIQCQVDSQVTMMFWYRQQPGQSLTLIATANQGSEATYESGFVIDKFPISRPNLTFSTLTVSNMSPEDSSIYLCSVVLTGGYTFGSGTRLTVV.

In its sample, this clone was seen a few times. The chain employs TRBV11-2 and TRBJ2-7; D not resolved. The germline V gene encodes CDR1 SGHAT and CDR2 FQNNGV. V lost 6 bases, J lost 3 bases, and 6 bases lay in between. The CDR3 is 11 amino acids. The CDR3 loop reads CASSPFYEQYF. The CDR3 bases are TGTGCCAGCAGTCCCTTCTACGAGCAGTACTTC.

This clone was observed once. An end of the junction does not agree with germline; a read error may underlie this. The chain carries TRBV18 and TRBJ1-1, with 8 nucleotides matching TRBD1. The germline CDR1 and CDR2 sequences are KGHSH and LQKENI. CDR3 length: 13 residues. CDR3: CASSPIQGGPGIF. The DNA for the CDR3 is TGTGCCAGCTCACCGATACAGGGGGGCCCGGGAATCTTT.

CDR3 protein: CATSSPFNPGTLAGYNEQFF. The CDR3 nucleotides read TGTGCCACCAGCTCACCATTTAACCCCGGGACTCTCGCGGGTTACAATGAGCAGTTCTTC. The rearrangement uses TRBV15 and TRBJ2-1; D is perhaps TRBD2 (6 bases). Germline-derived CDR1 and CDR2 are LNHNV and YYDKDF (reference sequence). V lost 5 bases to trimming and J lost 4 bases, with 30 bases between them. This CDR3 region has 20 residues.

This clone was seen a single time. The V call is TRBV30, the J call TRBJ2-7; D unclear. Trimming took 4 bases from V and 3 from J, leaving 16 bases between them. Germline CDR1 GTSNPN, CDR2 SVGIG (reference sequence). The CDR3 covers 14 residues. The CDR3 DNA follows: TGTGCCTGGAAAGGGTTCTGGGGAAGCTACGAGCAGTACTTC. Protein: CAWKGFWGSYEQYF.